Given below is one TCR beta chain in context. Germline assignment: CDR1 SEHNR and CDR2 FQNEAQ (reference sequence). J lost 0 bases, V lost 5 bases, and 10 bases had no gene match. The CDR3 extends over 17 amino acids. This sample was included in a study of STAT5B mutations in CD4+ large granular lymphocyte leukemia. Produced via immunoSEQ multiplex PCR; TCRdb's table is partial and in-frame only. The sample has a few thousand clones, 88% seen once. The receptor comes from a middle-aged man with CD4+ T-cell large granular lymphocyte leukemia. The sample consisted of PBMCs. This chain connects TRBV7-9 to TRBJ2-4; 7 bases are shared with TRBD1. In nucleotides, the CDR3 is TGTGCCAGCAGCACAGCTACAGGGGATAGAGCCAAAAACATTCAGTACTTC. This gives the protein CASSTATGDRAKNIQYF. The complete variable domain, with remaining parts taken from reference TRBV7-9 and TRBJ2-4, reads DTGVSQNPRHKITKRGQNVTFRCDPISEHNRLYWYRQTLGQGPEFLTYFQNEAQLEKSRLLSDRFSAERPKGSFSTLEIQRTEQGDSAMYLCASSTATGDRAKNIQYFGAGTRLSVL.